This record concerns one T cell receptor beta chain sequence. The antigen is undetermined. The V end was cut by 5 bases, the J end by 3 bases, with 10 bases between. CDR3 length: 13 amino acids. Germline lookup yields CDR1 MNHEY and CDR2 SVGAGI. The PCR ran on 60 Vbeta and 13 Jbeta primers. Some clones are missing from TCRdb's copy, which holds only in-frame ones; the method was immunoSEQ multiplex PCR. Of 150,000 to 200,000 clones listed, under 90% were seen once; the top ten hold less than 2%. The sample comes from a study of cytomegalovirus exposure and HLA in healthy donors. Study-level results: TCR beta V- and J-gene trimming, according to a later analysis, was linked to a missense DCLRE1C variant.

This TCR derives from a man aged 18 to 29 in good health and CMV-seronegative. The gene calls are TRBV6-5 and TRBJ1-1; D may be TRBD1 (6 bases). The sample taken for sequencing was PBMCs. This chain's CDR3 is CASSRGIYTEAFF. The CDR3 bases are TGTGCCAGCAGTAGGGGGATTTACACTGAAGCTTTCTTT.